The T cell receptor (beta chain) under discussion was sequenced for a study of blood T cell repertoires in COVID-19. Study background: In each case, the material was cDNA or gDNA derived from T cells, B-cell-depleted T cells, or PBMCs.

V shed 0 bases and J shed 3 bases, with 13 bases lying between them. The CDR3 spans 16 residues. Germline V gene data show CDR1 as SGHRS and CDR2 as YFSETQ. In the original analysis: How many nucleated cells were present was estimated from reference gene primer amplification. Sequenced by immunoSEQ multiplex PCR; TCRdb stores in-frame clones only, minus some. Clone size and the V and J calls come from that table; the DNA yielded D and trimming. The sample yields 150,000 to 160,000 clones, approximately 83% seen once. What was sequenced was peripheral blood. The chain couples TRBV5-1 to TRBJ2-1, with D possibly being TRBD2 (6 bases). This TCR was sampled from a woman aged 60-75 years with COVID-19, enrolled during active disease. CDR3: CASSLDWAGIYNEQFF. CDR3 bases: TGCGCCAGCAGCTTGGATTGGGCGGGAATCTACAATGAGCAGTTCTTC.